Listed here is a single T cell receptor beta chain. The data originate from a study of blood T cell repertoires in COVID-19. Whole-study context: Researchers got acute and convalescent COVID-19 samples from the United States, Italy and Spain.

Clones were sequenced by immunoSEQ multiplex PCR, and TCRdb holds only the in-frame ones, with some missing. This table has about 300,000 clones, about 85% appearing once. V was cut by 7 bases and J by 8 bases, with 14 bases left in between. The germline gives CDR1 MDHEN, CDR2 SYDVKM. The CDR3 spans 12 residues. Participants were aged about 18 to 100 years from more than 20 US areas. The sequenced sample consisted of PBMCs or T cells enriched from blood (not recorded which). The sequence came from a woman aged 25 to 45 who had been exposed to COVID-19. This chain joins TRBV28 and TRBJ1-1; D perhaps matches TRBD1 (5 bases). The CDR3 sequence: CASTTSGEEAFF. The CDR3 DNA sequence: TGTGCCAGCACCACATCGGGGGAAGAAGCTTTCTTT.